The 17 T cell receptor beta chains presented below share a single source sample, sequenced in a study of response to subunit inactivated influenza vaccine. In TCRdb, the RT-PCR reads were re-called with MiXCR into one record per CDR3 protein. The repertoire holds over 800,000 distinct CDR3 sequences, with 21% as singletons. Sequenced material: PBMCs from blood, taken 5 to 6 days after vaccination. The receptors here all came from a man over 45 who received an inactivated influenza vaccine.

In its sample, this clonotype was seen many times. The chain employs TRBV29-1 and TRBJ2-7; 8 positions match TRBD1. The CDR3 covers 12 residues. CDR1 and CDR2 from the germline V gene are SQVTM and ANQGSEA. V was pared by 4 bases and J by 6 bases, with 5 bases of the junction left unmatched. In DNA form, the CDR3 reads TGCAGCGTTGCCCTGACAGGGGTCGAGCAGTACTTC. Its protein product is CSVALTGVEQYF.

V is TRBV4-2 and J is TRBJ2-3; perhaps D is TRBD1 or TRBD2 (5 bases each). V lost 1 base and J lost 0, with 11 bases in between. CDR3 length equals 16 residues. Germline CDR1 and CDR2: LGHNA and YNFKEQ. The CDR3 DNA reads as TGTGCCAGCAGCCAAGGATTTGGGGACAGCACAGATACGCAGTATTTT. Translated, it gives CASSQGFGDSTDTQYF.

The table lists this clonotype with a few counts. V gene TRBV7-9 combines with J gene TRBJ2-7, with a tentative D call TRBD1 (6 bases). Germline CDR1 is SEHNR and CDR2 is FQNEAQ (reference sequence). V lost 4 bases to trimming and J lost 1 base, with 17 bases between them. This CDR3 contains 16 residues. For the CDR3, the DNA is TGTGCCAGCAGCTCCCTTGTAACAGGGAATTCCTACGAGCAGTACTTC. Its protein product is CASSSLVTGNSYEQYF.

The CDR3 DNA follows: TGCGCCAGCAGCCAAGATGGGACAAACACTGAAGCTTTCTTT. It specifies CASSQDGTNTEAFF. The V gene is TRBV4-3, the J gene TRBJ1-1; possibly TRBD1 for D (6 bases). Germline loops: CDR1 LGHNA, CDR2 YSLEER. Trimming removed 0 bases from V and 2 bases from J, with 7 bases in between. The CDR3 runs to 14 residues.

This clonotype was picked up a small number of times. The rearrangement uses TRBV20-1 and TRBJ2-5; possibly TRBD2 for D (7 bases). The germline V and J ends were trimmed by 4 bases and 6 bases, with 18 bases remaining between them. CDR3 size: 14 residues. Germline V gives CDR1 DFQATT, CDR2 SNEGSKA (reference sequence). CDR3 bases: TGCAGTGCTACCGACGGGGGGCCAAAGAAGACCCAGTACTTC. Residues: CSATDGGPKKTQYF.

This chain uses TRBV2 with TRBJ1-1; D unclear. The CDR3 runs to 14 residues. V lost 3 bases to trimming and J lost 3 bases, with 11 bases between them. Germline assignment: CDR1 SNHLY and CDR2 FYNNEI. The CDR3, as DNA: TGTGCCAGCAGTGATATGGGAGTCCACACTGAAGCTTTCTTT. This codes for CASSDMGVHTEAFF. Based on the CDR3 plus reference TRBV2 and TRBJ1-1, the full variable domain is EPEVTQTPSHQVTQMGQEVILRCVPISNHLYFYWYRQILGQKVEFLVSFYNNEISEKSEIFDDQFSVERPDGSNFTLKIRSTKLEDSAMYFCASSDMGVHTEAFFGQGTRLTVV.

This chain connects TRBV4-1 to TRBJ2-5; perhaps D is TRBD1 or TRBD2 (6 bases each). V lost 1 base to trimming and J lost 1 base, with 13 bases between them. The CDR3 runs 16 residues. Germline V gene data show CDR1 as MGHRA and CDR2 as YSYEKL. CDR3 amino acids: CASSQGQGTFQETQYF. CDR3 in DNA: TGCGCCAGCAGCCAAGGTCAGGGGACTTTCCAAGAGACCCAGTACTTC.

The chain has TRBV7-8 and TRBJ1-2; D is ambiguous. The germline V gene encodes CDR1 SGHVS and CDR2 FQNEAQ. Trimming removed 2 bases from V and 3 bases from J, with 13 bases in between. The length of the CDR3 is 15 residues. The chain's CDR3 is CASSLRAAPDYGYTF. CDR3 DNA: TGTGCCAGCAGCTTAAGGGCCGCTCCAGACTATGGCTACACCTTC. Drawing the rest from reference TRBV7-8 and TRBJ1-2, the complete variable domain is GAGVSQSPRYKVAKRGQDVALRCDPISGHVSLFWYQQALGQGPEFLTYFQNEAQLDKSGLPSDRFFAERPEGSVSTLKIQRTQQEDSAVYLCASSLRAAPDYGYTFGSGTRLTVV.

The chain links TRBV24-1 to TRBJ2-3, with unresolved D. Germline CDR1 and CDR2: KGHDR and SFDVKD. V lost 1 base and J lost 2, with 12 bases in between. The CDR3 extends over 16 amino acids. The CDR3 region is CATSDFYSPTTDTQYF. The DNA of the CDR3 is TGTGCCACCAGTGATTTTTACTCACCTACCACAGATACGCAGTATTTT.

This clonotype has more than one count but fewer than ten. The chain uses TRBV20-1 and TRBJ2-3, with 9 bases identical to TRBD2. CDR3 length: 15 amino acids. Losses at the gene ends were 3 bases for V and 5 bases for J; bases not matched to a gene: 9. Germline V gene lookup returns CDR1 DFQATT and CDR2 SNEGSKA (reference sequence). The chain's CDR3 is CSASFRLAEGDTQYF. The CDR3, as DNA: TGCAGTGCTAGTTTTCGACTAGCGGAGGGAGATACGCAGTATTTT.

J is TRBJ2-1 and V is TRBV12-3 or TRBV12-4; 13 positions match TRBD2. The CDR3 sequence is 17 residues long. The V gene end was trimmed by 5 bases and the J gene end by 3 bases; junction bases not matched to a gene: 7. The CDR3 protein is CASSRTSGGILYNEQFF. In DNA form, the CDR3 reads TGTGCCAGCAGTAGGACTAGCGGGGGTATTCTCTACAATGAGCAGTTCTTC.

V and J are TRBV29-1 and TRBJ2-2; 12 nucleotides line up with TRBD2. Trimming removed 7 bases from V and 2 bases from J; junction bases left unmatched: 8. Per germline, CDR1 SQVTM and CDR2 ANQGSEA. The CDR3 covers 16 residues. In DNA, the CDR3 is TGCAGCGGTCTCGGGACTAGCGGGTCCAACACCGGGGAGCTGTTTTTT. Translated, it gives CSGLGTSGSNTGELFF.

This clonotype was observed a few times. The chain employs TRBV20-1 and TRBJ2-7, with 10 bases aligning to TRBD1. This CDR3 is 14 amino acids long. After removal of 5 bases from V and 4 bases from J, the junction contained 8 bases not matched to a gene. Looked up from germline, CDR1 is DFQATT and CDR2 is SNEGSKA (reference sequence). The CDR3 protein is CSAGTGTGEYEQYF. In nucleotides, the CDR3 is TGCAGTGCTGGAACCGGGACAGGGGAGTACGAGCAGTACTTC.

This chain connects TRBV6-5 to TRBJ2-7; TRBD2 agrees at 8 bases. Germline V CDR1 and CDR2: MNHEY, SVGAGI. There are 16 residues in the CDR3. J was trimmed by 2 bases and V by 0 bases; bases with no gene match: 6. CDR3 in DNA: TGTGCCAGCAGTTACTCGAGCGGGGGCAGCACCTACGAGCAGTACTTC. This translates into CASSYSSGGSTYEQYF.

The chain has TRBV5-4 and TRBJ1-1; weak D call: TRBD1 (5 bases). Trimming took 3 bases from V and 5 from J, leaving 11 bases between them. This CDR3 region has 13 residues. Germline values: CDR1 SGHNT, CDR2 YYREEE (reference sequence). Here the CDR3 DNA reads TGTGCCAGCAGCTACCCTCGGGGGACTGAAGCTTTCTTT. Protein sequence: CASSYPRGTEAFF.

Only a few counts were recorded for this clonotype. CDR3 nucleotides: TGTGCCAGCAGCCGACTAGCTATCGACAATGAGCAGTTCTTC. It yields the protein CASSRLAIDNEQFF. This chain links TRBV13 with TRBJ2-1; 7 nucleotides match TRBD2. This CDR3 is built from 14 residues. CDR1 and CDR2 (germline): PRHDT, FYEKMQ (reference sequence). The J segment lost 5 bases and the V segment lost 5 bases, leaving 6 bases of the junction unmatched.

The chain employs TRBV20-1 and TRBJ2-3, with a tentative D call TRBD2 (5 bases). Deletions cut 4 bases from V and 5 bases from J, with 19 bases between. This CDR3 has 15 residues. The germline V gene has CDR1 DFQATT and CDR2 SNEGSKA (reference sequence). This CDR3 reads CSATRGLSYRDTQYF. In nucleotides, the CDR3 is TGCAGTGCTACCCGAGGACTTTCATACAGAGATACGCAGTATTTT.